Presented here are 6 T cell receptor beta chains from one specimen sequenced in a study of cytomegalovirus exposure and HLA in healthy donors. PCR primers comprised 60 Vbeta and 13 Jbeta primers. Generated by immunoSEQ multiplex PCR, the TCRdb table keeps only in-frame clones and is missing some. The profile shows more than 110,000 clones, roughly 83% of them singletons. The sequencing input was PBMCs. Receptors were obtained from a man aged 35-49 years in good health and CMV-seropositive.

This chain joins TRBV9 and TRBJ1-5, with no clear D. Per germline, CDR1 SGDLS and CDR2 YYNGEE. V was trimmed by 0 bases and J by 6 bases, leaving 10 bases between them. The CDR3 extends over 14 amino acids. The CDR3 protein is CASSVGTGFQPQHF. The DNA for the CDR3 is TGTGCCAGCAGCGTAGGAACCGGGTTTCAGCCCCAGCATTTT.

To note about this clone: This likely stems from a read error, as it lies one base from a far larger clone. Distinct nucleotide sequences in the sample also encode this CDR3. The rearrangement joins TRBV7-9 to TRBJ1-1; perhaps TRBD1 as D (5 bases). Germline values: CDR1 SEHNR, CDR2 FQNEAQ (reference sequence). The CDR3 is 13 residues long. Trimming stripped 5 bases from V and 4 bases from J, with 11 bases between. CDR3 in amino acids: CASSPLGRTEAFF. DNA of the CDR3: TGTGCCAGCAGCCCCCTGGGGCGCACTGAAGCTTTCTTT.

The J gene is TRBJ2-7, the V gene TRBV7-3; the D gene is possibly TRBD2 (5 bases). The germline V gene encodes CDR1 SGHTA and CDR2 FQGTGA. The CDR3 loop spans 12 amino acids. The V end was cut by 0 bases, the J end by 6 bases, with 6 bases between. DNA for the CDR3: TGTGCCAGCAGCTTAACAGGGAGCGAGCAGTACTTC. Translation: CASSLTGSEQYF. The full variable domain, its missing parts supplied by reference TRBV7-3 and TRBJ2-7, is GAGVSQTPSNKVTEKGKYVELRCDPISGHTALYWYRQSLGQGPEFLIYFQGTGAADDSGLPNDRFFAVRPEGSVSTLKIQRTERGDSAVYLCASSLTGSEQYFGPGTRLTVT.

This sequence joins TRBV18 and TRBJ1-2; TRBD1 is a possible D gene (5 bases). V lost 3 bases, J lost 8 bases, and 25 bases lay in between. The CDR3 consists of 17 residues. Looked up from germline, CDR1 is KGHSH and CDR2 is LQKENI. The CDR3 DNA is TGTGCCAGCTCACCGACGGGCAGTCGGAACAGGCTAATAGGCTACACCTTC. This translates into CASSPTGSRNRLIGYTF.

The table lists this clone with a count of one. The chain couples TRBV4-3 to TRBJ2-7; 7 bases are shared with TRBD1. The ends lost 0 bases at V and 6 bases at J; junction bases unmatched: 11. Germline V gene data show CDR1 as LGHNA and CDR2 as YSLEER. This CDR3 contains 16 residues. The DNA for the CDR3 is TGCGCCAGCAGCCAAGAACTGGCAGGGGGAATCGGCGAGCAGTACTTC. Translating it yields CASSQELAGGIGEQYF.

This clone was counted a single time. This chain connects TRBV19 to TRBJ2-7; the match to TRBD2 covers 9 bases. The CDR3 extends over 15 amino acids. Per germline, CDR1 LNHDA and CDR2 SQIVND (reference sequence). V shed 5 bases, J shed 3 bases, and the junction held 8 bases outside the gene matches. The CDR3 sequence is CASSPGLAGFYEQYF. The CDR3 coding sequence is TGTGCCAGTAGTCCCGGGCTAGCGGGGTTCTACGAGCAGTACTTC.